Listed below are T cell receptor beta chains from one sample, sequenced in a study of shared clonotypes between healthy human individuals. The repertoire was sequenced with immunoSEQ multiplex PCR; TCRdb's copy has only in-frame clones and lacks some. This sample has about 460,000 clones, with approximately 77% found just once. The sample consisted of PBMCs. These receptors originate from a woman in her forties in good health. Some clones in this sample may be carry-over from other donors' samples. The CDR3 runs from the conserved cysteine through the conserved F or W. The D gene is left open where the match is weak. Not every row has a clone size; where given, it reads once, few, many or a size class.

TRBJ1-3 . . TRBV18 CASSAQGSGNTIYF TGTGCCAGCTCAGCCCAGGGATCTGGAAACACCATATATTTT
TRBJ1-2 . . TRBV25-1 CASSEEDSLVGGYTF TGTGCCAGCAGTGAAGAGGACAGTCTTGTAGGCGGCTACACCTTC
TRBJ1-2 . many TRBV7-9 CASSDRDGDRGYTF TGTGCCAGCAGCGACCGGGACGGCGATCGGGGCTACACCTTC
TRBJ2-1 . many TRBV9 CASSPQEGSYNEQFF TGTGCCAGCAGCCCACAGGAGGGGAGCTACAATGAGCAGTTCTTC
TRBJ2-7 . . TRBV6-1 CASSPQGTYPYEQYF TGTGCCAGCAGTCCCCAAGGGACTTACCCCTACGAGCAGTACTTC
TRBJ1-4 . . TRBV5-1 CASSLVFDIFTTNEKLFF TGCGCCAGCAGCTTGGTTTTCGACATATTTACAACTAATGAAAAACTGTTTTTT
TRBJ2-2 . . TRBV2 CASRPGVGGTGELFF TGTGCCAGCAGACCGGGGGTCGGGGGCACCGGGGAGCTGTTTTTT
TRBJ2-7 . . TRBV15 CATSMLAENSYEQYF TGTGCCACCTCCATGTTAGCGGAAAACTCCTACGAGCAGTACTTC
TRBJ2-3 TRBD1 . TRBV7-9 CASSLIPGQGASNTQYF TGTGCCAGCAGCTTAATCCCGGGACAGGGGGCTTCAAATACGCAGTATTTT
TRBJ2-7 TRBD2 many TRBV4-3 CASSRGLAGDASYEQYF TGCGCCAGCAGCCGGGGACTAGCGGGAGATGCGTCCTACGAGCAGTACTTC
TRBJ2-1 TRBD2 few TRBV11-1 CASVHSGSSYNEQFF TGTGCCAGCGTCCATAGCGGGAGCTCCTACAATGAGCAGTTCTTC
TRBJ2-3 TRBD1 . TRBV5-1 CASGKTGTASTDTQYF TGCGCCAGCGGAAAGACCGGGACAGCGAGCACAGATACGCAGTATTTT
TRBJ2-1 . . TRBV7-8 CASSSRSGRTRSYNEQFF TGTGCCAGCAGCTCACGGAGTGGGCGGACCCGCTCCTACAATGAGCAGTTCTTC
TRBJ2-2 . . TRBV11-2 CASSPRDRGDGELFF TGTGCCAGCAGCCCCCGGGACCGCGGGGACGGGGAGCTGTTTTTT
TRBJ1-2 . . TRBV5-6 CASTPRPGTLYGYTF TGTGCCAGCACCCCAAGGCCTGGTACCCTCTATGGCTACACCTTC
TRBJ1-1 . medium-sized TRBV30 CAWEGNMNTEAFF TGTGCCTGGGAGGGAAACATGAACACTGAAGCTTTCTTT
TRBJ1-6 . . TRBV9 CASSPDRFESSPLHF TGTGCCAGCAGCCCGGACCGTTTCGAAAGTTCACCCCTCCACTTT
TRBJ2-3 . . TRBV27 CASSLSSTDTQYF TGTGCCAGCAGTTTAAGTAGCACAGATACGCAGTATTTT
TRBJ1-2 TRBD1 . TRBV28 CASIPGQRYGYTF TGTGCCAGCATACCGGGACAGAGATATGGCTACACCTTC
TRBJ2-5 TRBD2 . TRBV18 CASSSGLAGEETQYF TGTGCCAGCTCATCGGGACTAGCGGGAGAGGAGACCCAGTACTTC
TRBJ2-7 TRBD1 few TRBV5-6 CASSLDGQGWEQYF TGTGCCAGCAGCTTGGACGGACAGGGTTGGGAGCAGTACTTC
TRBJ2-1 . . TRBV5-6 CASSLYWRRDEQFF TGTGCCAGCAGCTTGTATTGGCGGCGGGATGAGCAGTTCTTC
TRBJ1-1 . many TRBV30 CAWSGHDPLVFF TGTGCCTGGAGTGGGCATGACCCGCTTGTTTTCTTT
TRBJ2-7 TRBD2 . TRBV7-2 CASSLTSGGGYEQYF TGTGCCAGCAGCTTAACTAGCGGGGGGGGCTACGAGCAGTACTTC
TRBJ1-2 . . TRBV21-1 CASPKGGGCNYGYTF TGTGCCAGCCCAAAAGGGGGGGGATGTAACTATGGCTACACCTTC
TRBJ2-7 . . TRBV28 CASKEAAEYEQYF TGTGCCAGCAAGGAGGCGGCAGAATACGAGCAGTACTTC
TRBJ1-1 . . TRBV2 CASTQEAGDTEAFF TGTGCCAGCACCCAGGAGGCGGGGGACACTGAAGCTTTCTTT
TRBJ1-5 . . TRBV18 CASSPKAGGLGNQPQHF TGTGCCAGCTCACCCAAAGCTGGGGGTTTGGGCAATCAGCCCCAGCATTTT
TRBJ2-5 TRBD2 . TRBV28 CASREGLAGGNQETQYF TGTGCCAGCAGAGAGGGACTAGCGGGAGGGAATCAAGAGACCCAGTACTTC
TRBJ2-1 TRBD2 . TRBV9 CASSVDGGSTYNEQFF TGTGCCAGCAGCGTAGACGGCGGGAGTACCTACAATGAGCAGTTCTTC
TRBJ2-7 TRBD1 . TRBV27 CASSLQWTGFYEQYF TGTGCCAGCAGTTTACAATGGACAGGATTCTACGAGCAGTACTTC